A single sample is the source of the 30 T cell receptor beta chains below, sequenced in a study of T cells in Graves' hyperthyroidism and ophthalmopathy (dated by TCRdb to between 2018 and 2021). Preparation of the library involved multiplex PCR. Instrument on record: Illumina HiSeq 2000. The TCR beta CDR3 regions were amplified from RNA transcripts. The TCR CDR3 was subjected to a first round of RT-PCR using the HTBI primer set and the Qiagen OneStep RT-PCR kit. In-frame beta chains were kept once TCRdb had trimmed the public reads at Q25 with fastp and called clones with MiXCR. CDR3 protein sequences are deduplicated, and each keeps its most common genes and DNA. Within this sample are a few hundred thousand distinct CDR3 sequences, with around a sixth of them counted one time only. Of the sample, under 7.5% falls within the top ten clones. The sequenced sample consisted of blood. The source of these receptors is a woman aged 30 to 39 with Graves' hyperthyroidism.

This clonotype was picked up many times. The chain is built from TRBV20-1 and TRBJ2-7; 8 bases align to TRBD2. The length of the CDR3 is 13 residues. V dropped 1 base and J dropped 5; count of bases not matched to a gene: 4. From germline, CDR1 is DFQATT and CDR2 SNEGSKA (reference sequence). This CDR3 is CSARAAGVHEQYF. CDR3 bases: TGCAGTGCTAGAGCAGCGGGAGTTCACGAGCAGTACTTC.

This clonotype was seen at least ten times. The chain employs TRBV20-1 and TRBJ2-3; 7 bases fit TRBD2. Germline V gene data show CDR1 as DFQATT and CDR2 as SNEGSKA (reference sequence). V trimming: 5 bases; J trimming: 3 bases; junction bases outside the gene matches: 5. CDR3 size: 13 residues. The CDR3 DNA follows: TGCAGTGCTGGGACTATCGGGACAGATACGCAGTATTTT. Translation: CSAGTIGTDTQYF.

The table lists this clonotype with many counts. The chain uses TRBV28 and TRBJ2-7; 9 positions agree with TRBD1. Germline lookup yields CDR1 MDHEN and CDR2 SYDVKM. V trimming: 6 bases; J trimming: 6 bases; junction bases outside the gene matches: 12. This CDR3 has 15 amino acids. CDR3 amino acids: CASSQTRDRVGEQYF. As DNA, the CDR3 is TGTGCCAGCAGCCAAACCCGGGACAGGGTAGGCGAGCAGTACTTC.

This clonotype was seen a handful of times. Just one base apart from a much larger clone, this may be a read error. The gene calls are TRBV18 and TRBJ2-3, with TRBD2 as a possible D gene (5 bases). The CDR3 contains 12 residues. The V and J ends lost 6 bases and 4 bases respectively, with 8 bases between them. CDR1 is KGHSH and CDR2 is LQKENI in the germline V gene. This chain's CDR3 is CASSTNSDTQYF. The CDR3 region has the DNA TGTGCCAGCTCGACTAACTCAGATACGCAGTATTTT.

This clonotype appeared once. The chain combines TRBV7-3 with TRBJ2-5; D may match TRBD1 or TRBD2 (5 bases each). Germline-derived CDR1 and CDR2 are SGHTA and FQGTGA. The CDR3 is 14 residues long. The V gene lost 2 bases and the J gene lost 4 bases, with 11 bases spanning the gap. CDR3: CASSLAGAGETQYF. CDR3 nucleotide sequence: TGTGCCAGCAGCTTAGCCGGGGCGGGAGAGACCCAGTACTTC.

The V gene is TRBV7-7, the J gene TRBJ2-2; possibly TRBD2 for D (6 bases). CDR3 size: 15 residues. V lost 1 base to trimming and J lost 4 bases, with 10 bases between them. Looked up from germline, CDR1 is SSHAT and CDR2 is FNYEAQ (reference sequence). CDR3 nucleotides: TGTGCCAGCAGCTTAGGTGCGGGACCCACCGGGGAGCTGTTTTTT. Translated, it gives CASSLGAGPTGELFF.

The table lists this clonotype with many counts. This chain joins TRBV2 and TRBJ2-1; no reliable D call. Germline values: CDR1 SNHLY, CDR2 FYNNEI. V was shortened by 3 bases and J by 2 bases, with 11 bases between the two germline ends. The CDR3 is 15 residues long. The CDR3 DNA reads TGTGCCAGCAGTGACCAGCGACAACCCTACAATGAGCAGTTCTTC. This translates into CASSDQRQPYNEQFF.

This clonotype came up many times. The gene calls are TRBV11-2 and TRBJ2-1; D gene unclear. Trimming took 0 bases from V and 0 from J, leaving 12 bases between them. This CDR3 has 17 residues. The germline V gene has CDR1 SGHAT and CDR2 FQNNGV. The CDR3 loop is CASSLDHKTISYNEQFF. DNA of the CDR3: TGTGCCAGCAGCTTAGATCATAAGACAATCTCCTACAATGAGCAGTTCTTC.

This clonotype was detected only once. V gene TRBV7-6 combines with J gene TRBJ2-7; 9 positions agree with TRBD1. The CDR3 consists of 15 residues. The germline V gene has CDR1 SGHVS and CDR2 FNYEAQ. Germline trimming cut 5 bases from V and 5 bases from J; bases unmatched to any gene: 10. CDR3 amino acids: CASSTNRDRVHEQYF. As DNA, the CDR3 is TGTGCCAGCAGCACCAACCGGGACAGGGTCCACGAGCAGTACTTC.

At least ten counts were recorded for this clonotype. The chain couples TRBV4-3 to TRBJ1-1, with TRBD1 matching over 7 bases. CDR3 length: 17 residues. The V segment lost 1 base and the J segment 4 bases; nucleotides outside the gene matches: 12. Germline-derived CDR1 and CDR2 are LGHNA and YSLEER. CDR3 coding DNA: TGCGCCAGCAGCCAAGTTACGCGACAGGGTAGGACCACTGAAGCTTTCTTT. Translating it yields CASSQVTRQGRTTEAFF.

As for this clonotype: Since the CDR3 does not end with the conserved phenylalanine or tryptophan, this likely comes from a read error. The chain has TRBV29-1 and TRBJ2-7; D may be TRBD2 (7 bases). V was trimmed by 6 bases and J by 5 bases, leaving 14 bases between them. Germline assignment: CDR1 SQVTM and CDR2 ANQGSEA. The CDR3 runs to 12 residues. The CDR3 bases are TGCAGCGTCGGGGCGGGGGCCCACGAGCAGTACCTC. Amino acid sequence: CSVGAGAHEQYL.

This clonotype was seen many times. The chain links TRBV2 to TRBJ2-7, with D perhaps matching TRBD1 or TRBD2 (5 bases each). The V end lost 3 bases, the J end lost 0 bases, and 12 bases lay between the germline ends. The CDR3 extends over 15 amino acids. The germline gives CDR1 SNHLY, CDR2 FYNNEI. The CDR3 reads CASSDPGTNSYEQYF. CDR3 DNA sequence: TGTGCCAGCAGTGATCCTGGGACCAACTCCTACGAGCAGTACTTC. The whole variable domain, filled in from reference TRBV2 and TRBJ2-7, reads EPEVTQTPSHQVTQMGQEVILRCVPISNHLYFYWYRQILGQKVEFLVSFYNNEISEKSEIFDDQFSVERPDGSNFTLKIRSTKLEDSAMYFCASSDPGTNSYEQYFGPGTRLTVT.

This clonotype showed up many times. As DNA, the CDR3 is TGCAGCGTTGAGCAGGGTCCCGGGGAGCTGTTTTTT. It translates to CSVEQGPGELFF. This chain connects TRBV29-1 to TRBJ2-2, with D possibly being TRBD1 (5 bases). V shed 3 bases and J shed 6 bases, with 8 bases lying between them. This CDR3 comprises 12 residues. Germline V CDR1 and CDR2: SQVTM, ANQGSEA.

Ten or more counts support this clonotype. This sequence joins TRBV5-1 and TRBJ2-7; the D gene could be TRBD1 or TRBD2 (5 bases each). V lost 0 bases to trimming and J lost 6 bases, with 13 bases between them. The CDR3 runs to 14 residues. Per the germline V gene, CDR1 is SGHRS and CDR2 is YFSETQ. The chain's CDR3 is CASSLAGLYTEQYF. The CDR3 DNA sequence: TGCGCCAGCAGCTTGGCGGGGCTATATACCGAGCAGTACTTC.

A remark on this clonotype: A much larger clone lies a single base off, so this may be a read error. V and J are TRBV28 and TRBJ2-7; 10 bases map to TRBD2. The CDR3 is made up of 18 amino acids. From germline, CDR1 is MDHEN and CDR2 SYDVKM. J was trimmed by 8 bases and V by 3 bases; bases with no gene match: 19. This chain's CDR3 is CASSFPAPSSGSSSKQYF. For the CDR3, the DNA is TGTGCCAGCAGTTTTCCCGCCCCCTCTAGCGGGAGTTCGTCCAAGCAGTACTTC.

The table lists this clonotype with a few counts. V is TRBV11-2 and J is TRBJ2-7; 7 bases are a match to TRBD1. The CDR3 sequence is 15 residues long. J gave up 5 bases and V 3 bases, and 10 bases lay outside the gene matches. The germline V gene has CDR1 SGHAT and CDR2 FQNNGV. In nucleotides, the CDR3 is TGTGCCAGCAGCTTTCCTGACAGGGCCATCCACGAGCAGTACTTC. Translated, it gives CASSFPDRAIHEQYF.

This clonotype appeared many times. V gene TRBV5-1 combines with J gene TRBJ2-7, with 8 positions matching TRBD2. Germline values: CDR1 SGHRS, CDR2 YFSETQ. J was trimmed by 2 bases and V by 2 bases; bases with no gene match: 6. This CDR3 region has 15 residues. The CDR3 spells CASSFRGGRTYEQYF. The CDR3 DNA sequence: TGCGCCAGCAGCTTCAGGGGCGGGAGGACCTACGAGCAGTACTTC.

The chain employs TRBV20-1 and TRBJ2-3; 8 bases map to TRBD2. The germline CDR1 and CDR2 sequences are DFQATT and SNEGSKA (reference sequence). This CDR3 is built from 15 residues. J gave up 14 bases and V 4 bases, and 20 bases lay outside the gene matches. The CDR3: CSATLGGRSSVEPYF. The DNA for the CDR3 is TGCAGTGCTACCTTAGGCGGGAGGTCCTCGGTGGAGCCGTATTTT.

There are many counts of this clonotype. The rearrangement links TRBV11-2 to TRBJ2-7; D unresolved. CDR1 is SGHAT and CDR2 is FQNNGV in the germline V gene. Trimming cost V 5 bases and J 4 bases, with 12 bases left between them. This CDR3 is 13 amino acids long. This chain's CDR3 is CASSPKVDYEQYF. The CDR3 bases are TGTGCCAGCAGCCCAAAGGTGGATTACGAGCAGTACTTC.

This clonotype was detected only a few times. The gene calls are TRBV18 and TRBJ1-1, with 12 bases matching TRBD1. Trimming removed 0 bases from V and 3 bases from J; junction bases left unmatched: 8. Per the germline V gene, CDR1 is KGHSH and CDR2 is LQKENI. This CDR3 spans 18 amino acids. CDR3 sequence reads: CASSPPRGTGGSYTEAFF. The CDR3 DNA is TGTGCCAGCTCACCACCGAGGGGGACAGGGGGCTCTTACACTGAAGCTTTCTTT.

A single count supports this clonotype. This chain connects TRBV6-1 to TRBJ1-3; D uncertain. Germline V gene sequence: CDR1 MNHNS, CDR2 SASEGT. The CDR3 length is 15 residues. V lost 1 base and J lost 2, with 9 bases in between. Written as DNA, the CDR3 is TGTGCCAGCAGTGAAGGGCCTGGGACTGGAAACACCATATATTTT. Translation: CASSEGPGTGNTIYF.

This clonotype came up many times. CDR3 loop: CASSPKREGDRNTIYF. The CDR3 bases are TGTGCCAGCAGCCCAAAGAGGGAAGGCGACCGAAACACCATATATTTT. The chain links TRBV7-8 to TRBJ1-3, with no clear D. Germline CDR1 SGHVS, CDR2 FQNEAQ. This CDR3 is built from 16 residues. Trimming removed 5 bases at V and 5 bases at J, with 19 bases between.

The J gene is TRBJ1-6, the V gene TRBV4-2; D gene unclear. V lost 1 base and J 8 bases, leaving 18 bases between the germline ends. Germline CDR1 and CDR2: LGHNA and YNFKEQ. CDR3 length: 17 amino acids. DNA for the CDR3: TGTGCCAGCAGCCAAGTAATTCCAGCCTTTTACTATTCACCCCTCCACTTT. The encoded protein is CASSQVIPAFYYSPLHF.

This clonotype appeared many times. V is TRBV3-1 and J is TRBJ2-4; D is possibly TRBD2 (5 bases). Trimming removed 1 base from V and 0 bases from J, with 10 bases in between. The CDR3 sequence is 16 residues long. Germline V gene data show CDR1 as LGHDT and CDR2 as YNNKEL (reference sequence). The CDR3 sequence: CASSQGGNLAKNIQYF. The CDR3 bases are TGTGCCAGCAGCCAAGGAGGGAACCTAGCCAAAAACATTCAGTACTTC.

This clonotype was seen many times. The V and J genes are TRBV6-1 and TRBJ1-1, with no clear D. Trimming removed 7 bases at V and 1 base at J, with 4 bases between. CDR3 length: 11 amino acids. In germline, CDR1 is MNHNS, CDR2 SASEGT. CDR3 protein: CASIENTEAFF. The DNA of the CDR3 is TGTGCCAGCATCGAGAACACTGAAGCTTTCTTT.

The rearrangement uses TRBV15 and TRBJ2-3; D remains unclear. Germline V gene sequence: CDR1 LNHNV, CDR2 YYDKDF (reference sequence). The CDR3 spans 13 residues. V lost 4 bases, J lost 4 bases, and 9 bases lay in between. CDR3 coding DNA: TGTGCCACCAGCAAGTATCGACCAGATACGCAGTATTTT. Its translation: CATSKYRPDTQYF.

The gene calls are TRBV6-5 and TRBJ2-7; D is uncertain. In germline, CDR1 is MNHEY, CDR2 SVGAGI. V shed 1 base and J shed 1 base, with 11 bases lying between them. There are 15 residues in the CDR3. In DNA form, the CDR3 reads TGTGCCAGCAGTTACTTGAGAGTGGGGTCCTACGAGCAGTACTTC. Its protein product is CASSYLRVGSYEQYF.

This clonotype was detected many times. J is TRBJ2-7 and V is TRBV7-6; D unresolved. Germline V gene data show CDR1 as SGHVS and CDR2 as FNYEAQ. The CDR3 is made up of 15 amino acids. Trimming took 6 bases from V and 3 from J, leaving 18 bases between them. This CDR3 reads CASSGYSRANYEQYF. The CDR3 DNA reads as TGTGCCAGCAGTGGCTACTCCCGGGCGAACTACGAGCAGTACTTC.

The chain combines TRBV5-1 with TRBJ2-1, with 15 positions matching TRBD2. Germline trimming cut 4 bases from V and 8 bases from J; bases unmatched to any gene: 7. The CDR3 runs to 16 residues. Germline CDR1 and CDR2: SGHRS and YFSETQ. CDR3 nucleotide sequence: TGCGCCAGCAGCCCAGGACTAGCGGGAGGGCCATATGAGCAGTTCTTC. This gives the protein CASSPGLAGGPYEQFF.

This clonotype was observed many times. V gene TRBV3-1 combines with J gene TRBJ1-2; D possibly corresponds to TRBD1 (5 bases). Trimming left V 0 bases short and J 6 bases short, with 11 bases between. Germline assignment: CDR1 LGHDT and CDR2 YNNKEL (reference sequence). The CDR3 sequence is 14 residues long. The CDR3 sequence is CASSQDLRGDGYTF. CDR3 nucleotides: TGTGCCAGCAGCCAAGACCTCCGGGGCGATGGCTACACCTTC.